These 18 T cell receptor beta chains were all obtained from the same sample, sequenced in a study of shared clonotypes between healthy human individuals (dated by TCRdb to the early 2020s). The receptor library was made with the immunoSEQ multiplex PCR assay. TCRdb limited this immuneACCESS table to in-frame rearrangements with V and J called. A share of clones is missing; checked studies link under half to unresolved V genes, and the rest is unexplained. For this sample the table gives more than 1,200,000 clones, of which less than 99% were detected only once. The top ten constitute 0.3% to 0.45% of the sample. Specimen: naive CD4+ T cells sorted from blood. The meaning of the sample's cell subset or site label: CD45RA+ positively selected. The receptor set was obtained from a young man in good health.

V gene TRBV5-4 combines with J gene TRBJ2-6, with D maybe TRBD1 (6 bases). In germline, CDR1 is SGHNT, CDR2 YYREEE (reference sequence). This CDR3 is built from 16 residues. Trimming cost V 4 bases and J 4 bases, with 15 bases left between them. CDR3 amino acids: CASSEDRSSGANVLTF. In nucleotides, the CDR3 is TGTGCCAGCAGCGAAGACAGGTCCTCCGGGGCCAACGTCCTGACTTTC.

This clone was counted once. The gene calls are TRBV5-1 and TRBJ2-7, with no clear D. The CDR3 contains 14 residues. The V gene's germline CDR1 is SGHRS and CDR2 YFSETQ. Trimming pared 0 bases from V and 2 bases from J, leaving 9 bases between. CDR3: CASSLEGGTYEQYF. The CDR3 DNA reads TGCGCCAGCAGCTTGGAAGGCGGAACCTACGAGCAGTACTTC.

The count of this clone is one. In DNA, the CDR3 is TGTGCCAGCAGTTATGCCCATAGCAATCAGCCCCAGCATTTT. Its protein product is CASSYAHSNQPQHF. The rearrangement uses TRBV6-5 and TRBJ1-5; no reliable D call. V dropped 3 bases and J dropped 0 bases, with 6 bases sitting between them. The CDR3 sequence is 14 residues long. The germline V gene encodes CDR1 MNHEY and CDR2 SVGAGI.

This sequence joins TRBV5-1 and TRBJ2-3; maybe TRBD2 (5 bases). Per germline, CDR1 SGHRS and CDR2 YFSETQ. V lost 4 bases and J lost 0, with 15 bases in between. The CDR3 consists of 16 residues. The CDR3 DNA reads as TGCGCCAGCAGCACCGACATCCAGCGGAGCACAGATACGCAGTATTTT. Translation gives CASSTDIQRSTDTQYF.

The chain uses TRBV19 and TRBJ2-7, with 8 bases fitting TRBD2. Germline trimming cut 5 bases from V and 5 bases from J; bases unmatched to any gene: 2. CDR3 length: 12 amino acids. Germline CDR1 LNHDA, CDR2 SQIVND (reference sequence). The CDR3 is CASSVRGDEQYF. The CDR3 DNA is TGTGCCAGTAGTGTGCGGGGGGACGAGCAGTACTTC.

The rearrangement uses TRBV5-1 and TRBJ2-3, with D perhaps being TRBD1 or TRBD2 (6 bases each). The CDR3 contains 16 residues. Germline assignment: CDR1 SGHRS and CDR2 YFSETQ. Trimming removed 3 bases from V and 4 bases from J, with 18 bases in between. CDR3 sequence: CASSWGAVTRPDTQYF. DNA of the CDR3: TGCGCCAGCAGCTGGGGGGCAGTTACGCGCCCAGATACGCAGTATTTT.

The rearrangement joins TRBV6-1 to TRBJ2-1, with D possibly TRBD1 on 5 matching bases. Trimming shortened V by 2 bases and J by 3 bases, and 8 bases separated the two germline ends. This CDR3 contains 14 residues. Per germline, CDR1 MNHNS and CDR2 SASEGT. The CDR3 DNA reads as TGTGCCAGCAGTGAACTGACAGTCTACAATGAGCAGTTCTTC. Translation gives CASSELTVYNEQFF.

The chain uses TRBV7-7 and TRBJ2-5, with 11 bases that match TRBD2. With V trimmed by 0 bases and J by 3 bases, 0 bases remained unmatched. Germline CDR1 is SSHAT and CDR2 is FNYEAQ (reference sequence). There are 15 residues in the CDR3. The CDR3 nucleotides read TGTGCCAGCAGCTTAGCTAGCGGGAGGGAAGAGACCCAGTACTTC. It encodes CASSLASGREETQYF. The full variable domain, in which reference TRBV7-7 and TRBJ2-5 provide the parts outside the CDR3, is GAGVSQSPRYKVTKRGQDVTLRCDPISSHATLYWYQQALGQGPEFLTYFNYEAQPDKSGLPSDRFSAERPEGSISTLTIQRTEQRDSAMYRCASSLASGREETQYFGPGTRLLVL.

Remarks on this clone: The sample has other DNA sequences that encode this CDR3 too. This chain joins TRBV28 and TRBJ1-2; tentatively, D is TRBD1 (5 bases). Trimming stripped 5 bases from V and 5 bases from J, with 12 bases between. The CDR3 has 13 amino acids. The V gene's germline CDR1 is MDHEN and CDR2 SYDVKM. This CDR3 is CASSPDRDYGYTF. The CDR3 coding sequence is TGTGCCAGCAGTCCTGACAGAGATTATGGCTACACCTTC.

The count of this clone is one. The chain uses TRBV7-6 and TRBJ2-3; a weak D match, TRBD2 (5 bases). Germline values: CDR1 SGHVS, CDR2 FNYEAQ. Trimming shortened V by 1 base and J by 2 bases, and 16 bases separated the two germline ends. The CDR3 length is 17 residues. CDR3 amino acids: CASSLGSLAPDTDTQYF. CDR3 DNA sequence: TGTGCCAGCAGCTTAGGGAGTCTAGCCCCGGACACAGATACGCAGTATTTT.

The chain carries TRBV5-6 and TRBJ2-7, with D perhaps TRBD1 or TRBD2 (6 bases each). Germline CDR1 and CDR2: SGHDT and YYEEEE. CDR3 length: 12 residues. Trimming pared 0 bases from V and 6 bases from J, leaving 7 bases between. The CDR3 DNA sequence: TGTGCCAGCAGCTTGGAGGGGGGCGAGCAGTACTTC. Translating gives CASSLEGGEQYF.

The chain carries TRBV11-3 and TRBJ2-5, with 7 bases identical to TRBD1. With 2 bases clipped from V and 2 bases from J, the junction kept 2 bases outside the gene matches. Germline V gene data show CDR1 as SGHNT and CDR2 as YENEEA. The CDR3 is 14 residues long. The CDR3: CASSLRGQQETQYF. The CDR3 nucleotides are TGTGCCAGCAGCTTACGGGGACAGCAAGAGACCCAGTACTTC.

On this clone: This CDR3 is missing its conserved last phenylalanine or tryptophan, likely due to a read error. The chain has TRBV28 and TRBJ1-2; a weak D match, TRBD1 (6 bases). V gave up 8 bases and J gave up 4 bases, with 17 bases separating them. CDR1 and CDR2 (germline): MDHEN, SYDVKM. CDR3 length: 14 amino acids. The CDR3 reads CASGNQGRSYGYTL. CDR3 bases: TGTGCCAGCGGAAATCAGGGGCGATCCTATGGCTACACCCTC.

This clone was detected only once. The CDR3 loop reads CASSYSGTVPHDTQYF. DNA of the CDR3: TGTGCCAGCAGTTACTCCGGGACGGTGCCACACGATACGCAGTATTTT. The chain couples TRBV6-5 to TRBJ2-3; D tentatively reads TRBD1 or TRBD2 (5 bases each). The CDR3 has 16 amino acids. Germline V gene sequence: CDR1 MNHEY, CDR2 SVGAGI. With 0 bases removed from V and 6 bases from J, the gap between germline ends came to 16 bases.

This chain connects TRBV2 to TRBJ2-2, with D possibly matching TRBD1 (5 bases). The CDR3 extends over 15 amino acids. Trimming took off 9 bases at V and 0 bases at J, with 14 bases between the two ends. In germline, CDR1 is SNHLY, CDR2 FYNNEI. CDR3 protein: CASRGRASNTGELFF. The CDR3 DNA is TGTGCCAGTAGGGGAAGAGCGTCGAACACCGGGGAGCTGTTTTTT.

This rearrangement joins TRBV28 to TRBJ2-1; the D is unclear. CDR3 length: 15 residues. Trimming pared 3 bases from V and 10 bases from J, leaving 19 bases between. The germline V gene encodes CDR1 MDHEN and CDR2 SYDVKM. This chain's CDR3 is CASSLRPSVYQEQFF. The CDR3 DNA reads TGTGCCAGCAGTTTGCGGCCGTCAGTCTATCAAGAGCAGTTCTTC.

The rearrangement links TRBV5-8 to TRBJ1-4, with 8 bases matching TRBD1. V shed 6 bases and J 3 bases; nucleotides not matched to a gene: 10. This CDR3 region has 16 residues. Germline V gives CDR1 SGHTS, CDR2 YDEGEE. The CDR3 sequence is CASNPRKGQANEKLFF. CDR3 DNA: TGTGCCAGCAACCCGAGGAAGGGACAGGCTAATGAAAAACTGTTTTTT.

The chain carries TRBV27 and TRBJ1-4; weak D call: TRBD1 (5 bases). The CDR3 totals 15 residues. Germline lookup yields CDR1 MNHEY and CDR2 SMNVEV (reference sequence). The V end lost 0 bases, the J end lost 3 bases, and 8 bases lay between the germline ends. The CDR3 loop is CASSLSGGSNEKLFF. The CDR3 DNA sequence: TGTGCCAGCAGTTTATCTGGGGGATCTAATGAAAAACTGTTTTTT.